This T cell receptor (beta chain) was identified during a study of T-cell memory formation after mild COVID-19. Study-level information: Among the donors, TCR clusters were largely specific to each donor. General study findings and limits: A second wave of clones peaked on day 37, and their SARS-CoV-2 specificity went unconfirmed.

The ends were cut back, 5 bases at V and 1 base at J, with 15 bases in the middle. Germline V CDR1 and CDR2: DFQATT, SNEGSKA (reference sequence). This CDR3 has 14 amino acids. This clonotype was observed many times. The target antigen is unknown. TCRdb independently ran MiXCR on the 5' RACE reads; one entry per CDR3 protein. The sample lists 150,000 to 200,000 distinct CDR3 sequences, roughly 16% occurring once. The TCR was taken from an adult woman who had mild COVID-19 (a few samples of this study predate the infection). Cell type and time point are not known. The chain combines TRBV20-1 with TRBJ2-7, with D tentatively TRBD1 or TRBD2 (5 bases each). Material: PBMCs or a T cell subset sorted from them (not recorded which). The CDR3 loop reads CSASPGPGSYEQYF. The CDR3 nucleotides read TGCAGTGCTTCCCCGGGACCCGGGTCCTACGAGCAGTACTTC.